This TCR beta chain was found in a study of T cell clonality in common variable immunodeficiency. Deletions cut 5 bases from V and 3 bases from J, with 14 bases between. The CDR3 has 14 amino acids. The germline V gene has CDR1 SGHAT and CDR2 FQNNGV. Control and CVID samples contributed equal amounts of genomic DNA. Only in-frame clones appear in the TCRdb table, and some are missing; sequencing was by immunoSEQ multiplex PCR. The data show under 40,000 clones, with none appearing a single time. In this sample, this clone turned up many times. The antigen remains undetermined. The read ends 3 residues early relative to the CDR3; the germline J gene fills the gap. Overall study findings and caveats: TCRbeta clonality was increased in CVID versus healthy controls.

The V call is TRBV11-2, the J call TRBJ2-7; D perhaps matches TRBD2 (5 bases). The receptor was isolated from a person aged 18 to 75 in good health. Sequenced sample: peripheral blood mononuclear cells. The CDR3 spells CASSRIRGNYEQYF. The CDR3 bases that were read are TGTGCCAGCAGCCGTATTCGGGGAAACTACGAG.